This entry lists 17 T cell receptor beta chains sequenced from one sample in a study of CD8 T cells in ankylosing spondylitis. One entry per CDR3 protein results from TCRdb running MiXCR on the 5' RACE reads. The sample has 250,000 or so distinct CDR3 sequences; under 12% are singletons. Input material: blood, either unsorted or a sorted T cell fraction (not recorded which). The receptor source for this set is a male donor with ankylosing spondylitis or in good health (not recorded which).

This clonotype occurred many times. CDR3 region: CASSLEPQETQYF. DNA of the CDR3: TGTGCCAGCAGCTTGGAGCCCCAAGAGACCCAGTACTTC. This sequence joins TRBV5-8 and TRBJ2-5; D is ambiguous. Germline CDR1 SGHTS, CDR2 YDEGEE. The germline V and J ends were trimmed by 0 bases and 1 base, with 4 bases remaining between them. This CDR3 has 13 residues.

The chain carries TRBV7-6 and TRBJ1-1; no clear D. CDR3 length: 17 residues. V gave up 4 bases and J gave up 1 base, with 19 bases separating them. Germline CDR1 and CDR2: SGHVS and FNYEAQ. The CDR3 loop reads CASSSSEAANGNTEAFF. The CDR3 region has the DNA TGTGCCAGCAGCTCGAGCGAAGCCGCCAACGGGAACACTGAAGCTTTCTTT.

The chain couples TRBV2 to TRBJ2-3, with a possible D match to TRBD2 (6 bases). V was pared by 4 bases and J by 4 bases, with 15 bases between. The CDR3 consists of 15 residues. Germline values: CDR1 SNHLY, CDR2 FYNNEI. CDR3: CASSVKAASADTQYF. The CDR3 nucleotides read TGTGCCAGCAGTGTTAAAGCTGCTAGCGCAGATACGCAGTATTTT.

This clonotype occurred a few times. The chain links TRBV7-7 to TRBJ2-1, with a weak D call TRBD2 (6 bases). The length of the CDR3 is 13 residues. Germline V gene lookup returns CDR1 SSHAT and CDR2 FNYEAQ (reference sequence). Trimming left V 5 bases short and J 7 bases short, with 12 bases between. CDR3 sequence reads: CASSPRLGNEQFF. The DNA for the CDR3 is TGTGCCAGCAGCCCTAGACTAGGGAATGAGCAGTTCTTC.

This rearrangement joins TRBV20-1 to TRBJ2-7, with D perhaps matching TRBD1 or TRBD2 (7 bases each). The CDR3 extends over 16 amino acids. Germline assignment: CDR1 DFQATT and CDR2 SNEGSKA (reference sequence). The ends were cut back, 6 bases at V and 2 bases at J, with 23 bases in the middle. The CDR3 loop reads CSATPRGVRGTYEQYF. The CDR3 DNA follows: TGCAGTGCCACACCTCGGGGGGTCAGGGGGACCTACGAGCAGTACTTC.

The rearrangement joins TRBV2 to TRBJ2-3; tentatively, D is TRBD2 (6 bases). Deletions cut 4 bases from V and 0 bases from J, with 23 bases between. Germline CDR1 is SNHLY and CDR2 is FYNNEI. This CDR3 comprises 19 residues. The CDR3, as DNA: TGTGCCAGCAGTGGAATGCTAGCGACCTGGAATTTTAGCACAGATACGCAGTATTTT. Protein product: CASSGMLATWNFSTDTQYF.

This clonotype was detected ten times or more. This chain links TRBV12-3 or TRBV12-4 with TRBJ1-2; 9 bases map to TRBD1. V gave up 5 bases and J gave up 8 bases; unmatched junction bases: 9. This CDR3 spans 14 amino acids. CDR3 in amino acids: CASSPGQGLGGYTF. DNA of the CDR3: TGTGCCAGCAGTCCGGGACAGGGACTCGGCGGCTACACCTTC.

This clonotype was detected many times. The chain couples TRBV4-1 to TRBJ1-1; D might be TRBD1 (5 bases). V was shortened by 0 bases and J by 4 bases, with 12 bases between the two germline ends. CDR1 and CDR2 from the germline V gene are MGHRA and YSYEKL. This CDR3 comprises 15 residues. This CDR3 is CASSQDAAGATEAFF. In DNA form, the CDR3 reads TGCGCCAGCAGCCAAGATGCCGCCGGGGCCACTGAAGCTTTCTTT.

This clonotype was found a few times. The CDR3 DNA is TGTGCCAGCAGTTTAGCTGGGCTTGGCTACACCTTC. Its translation is CASSLAGLGYTF. The rearrangement uses TRBV12-3 or TRBV12-4 and TRBJ1-2, with D uncertain. This CDR3 is 12 amino acids long. The V gene lost 0 bases and the J gene lost 7 bases, with 6 bases spanning the gap.

This clonotype has a count of ten or more. This rearrangement joins TRBV7-9 to TRBJ1-6; a possible D gene is TRBD1 (5 bases). The CDR3 has 14 residues. V was cut by 3 bases and J by 9 bases, with 12 bases left in between. Looked up from germline, CDR1 is SEHNR and CDR2 is FQNEAQ (reference sequence). The DNA for the CDR3 is TGTGCCAGCAGCTTTGGGGGGAAGGCTTCACCCCTCCACTTT. It translates to CASSFGGKASPLHF.

Worth noting for this clonotype: An end of the junction differs from the germline gene, which may be a read error. V and J are TRBV7-9 and TRBJ1-1; D unclear. Germline values: CDR1 SEHNR, CDR2 FQNEAQ (reference sequence). The CDR3 is made up of 14 amino acids. The CDR3 reads CASSSLLSGTGAFF. Written as DNA, the CDR3 is TGTGCCAGCAGCTCCCTTTTATCCGGAACTGGAGCTTTCTTT.

This clonotype was found a few times. One junction end disagrees with the germline gene, perhaps due to a read error. The chain links TRBV7-9 to TRBJ2-1; a weak D match, TRBD1 (6 bases). Germline V gives CDR1 SEHNR, CDR2 FQNEAQ (reference sequence). There are 11 residues in the CDR3. As DNA, the CDR3 is TGTGCCAGCAGCTCCTACATTCAGGGGCGCTTC. Amino acids: CASSSYIQGRF.

This clonotype appeared a few times. The V and J genes are TRBV21-1 and TRBJ1-4. TRBV21-1 is termed a pseudogene. This CDR3 is built from 16 residues. The CDR3 is CASSPRTDATNEKLFF. The CDR3 bases are TGTGCCAGCAGCCCTCGGACAGATGCAACTAATGAAAAACTGTTTTTT.

This clonotype was counted at least ten times. This rearrangement joins TRBV3-1 to TRBJ1-1; tentatively, D is TRBD1 (5 bases). Trimming left V 0 bases short and J 12 bases short, with 20 bases between. Germline lookup yields CDR1 LGHDT and CDR2 YNNKEL (reference sequence). The CDR3 contains 15 residues. The CDR3 bases are TGTGCCAGCAGCCAAGACTGGGGACGCTGGCAGGGAACTTTCTTT. Translated: CASSQDWGRWQGTFF.

This clonotype has a count of ten or more. The chain employs TRBV6-2 or TRBV6-3 and TRBJ1-1; 7 nucleotides match TRBD1. Per germline, CDR1 MNHEY and CDR2 SVGEGT. Trimming cost V 5 bases and J 5 bases; bases outside gene matches: 8. The CDR3 runs to 14 residues. The CDR3 nucleotides are TGTGCCAGCAGTCGGGACAGCTTTGGGACTGAAGCTTTCTTT. Residues: CASSRDSFGTEAFF.

This clonotype has a count of ten or more. V gene TRBV5-1 combines with J gene TRBJ1-1; D is undetermined. Trimming removed 0 bases at V and 6 bases at J, with 6 bases between. CDR1 is SGHRS, CDR2 YFSETQ, per germline. The CDR3 length is 12 residues. The CDR3 reads CASSLGHSEAFF. CDR3 nucleotides: TGCGCCAGCAGCTTGGGACACTCTGAAGCTTTCTTT.

This clonotype was seen many times. Written as DNA, the CDR3 is TGCGCCAGCAGCTTGGGACTAGCCGCCGGGGATACGCAGTATTTT. It is translated as CASSLGLAAGDTQYF. The chain combines TRBV5-1 with TRBJ2-3, with TRBD2 matching 7 bases. The germline V gene has CDR1 SGHRS and CDR2 YFSETQ. Losses at the gene ends were 0 bases for V and 6 bases for J; bases not matched to a gene: 7. The CDR3 is 15 amino acids.